This T cell receptor (beta chain) was observed in a study of cytomegalovirus exposure and HLA in healthy donors. Study-level background: The approximately 120 validation repertoires and the approximately 700 first-cohort repertoires shared a platform, a later analysis reported.

The ends lost 6 bases at V and 3 bases at J; junction bases unmatched: 4. The germline V gene has CDR1 MNHNS and CDR2 SASEGT. This CDR3 is 14 amino acids long. A note on this clone: Antigen unknown.

Broader study findings: Overall, roughly 170 TCR beta chains were annotated as cytomegalovirus-associated. Reports credit the classifier with highly specific, highly sensitive diagnosis of cytomegalovirus status. Rarity held for most TCR sequences, but there were some public TCRs that occurred in many donors.

The protocol was immunoSEQ multiplex PCR, while the TCRdb copy is restricted to in-frame clones and leaves out a portion. The table records about 170,000 clones, around 88% of them present only once. Sequencing was done on a sample of PBMCs. The rearrangement joins TRBV6-1 to TRBJ1-2; 10 bases are a match to TRBD1. The clonotype originates from a woman between 18 and 29 years old in good health and CMV-seronegative. The DNA of the CDR3 is TGTGCCAGCAGCGACAGGGGGCTTTACTATGGCTACACCTTC. Translated, it gives CASSDRGLYYGYTF.